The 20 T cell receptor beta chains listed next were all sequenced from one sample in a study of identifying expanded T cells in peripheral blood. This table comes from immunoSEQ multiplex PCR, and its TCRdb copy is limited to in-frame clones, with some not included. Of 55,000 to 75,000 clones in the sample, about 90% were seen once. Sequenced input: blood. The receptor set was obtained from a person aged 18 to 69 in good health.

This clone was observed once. CDR3: CASSLRPDTYEQYF. The CDR3 DNA sequence: TGTGCCAGCAGTTTAAGGCCAGATACCTACGAGCAGTACTTC. The gene calls are TRBV27 and TRBJ2-7; D unresolved. V dropped 2 bases and J dropped 2 bases, with 10 bases sitting between them. Germline CDR1 is MNHEY and CDR2 is SMNVEV (reference sequence). The CDR3 spans 14 residues.

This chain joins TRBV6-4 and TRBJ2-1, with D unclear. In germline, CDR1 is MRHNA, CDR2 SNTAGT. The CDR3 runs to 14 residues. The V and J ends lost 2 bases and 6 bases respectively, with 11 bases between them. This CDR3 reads CASSDPSKGNEQFF. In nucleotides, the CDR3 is TGTGCCAGCAGTGACCCGTCGAAGGGCAATGAGCAGTTCTTC.

The CDR3, as DNA: TGTGCCAGCAGCGTAGATTTAGTCAGCACCGGGGAGCTGTTTTTT. Translated, it gives CASSVDLVSTGELFF. The chain recombines TRBV9 with TRBJ2-2; D call uncertain. The CDR3 loop spans 15 amino acids. The V and J ends lost 0 bases and 4 bases respectively, with 10 bases between them. From germline, CDR1 is SGDLS and CDR2 YYNGEE.

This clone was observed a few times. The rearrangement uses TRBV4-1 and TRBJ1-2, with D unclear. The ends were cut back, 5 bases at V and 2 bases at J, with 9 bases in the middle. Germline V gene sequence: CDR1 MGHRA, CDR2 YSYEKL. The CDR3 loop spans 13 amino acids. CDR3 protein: CASSRDGNYGYTF. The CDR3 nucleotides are TGCGCCAGCAGCAGAGACGGAAACTATGGCTACACCTTC.

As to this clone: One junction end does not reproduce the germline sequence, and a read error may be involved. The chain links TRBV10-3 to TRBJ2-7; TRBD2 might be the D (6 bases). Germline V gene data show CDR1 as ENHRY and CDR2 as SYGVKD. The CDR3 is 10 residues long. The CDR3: CAISEWEEDF. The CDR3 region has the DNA TGTGCCATCAGTGAGTGGGAGGAGGACTTC.

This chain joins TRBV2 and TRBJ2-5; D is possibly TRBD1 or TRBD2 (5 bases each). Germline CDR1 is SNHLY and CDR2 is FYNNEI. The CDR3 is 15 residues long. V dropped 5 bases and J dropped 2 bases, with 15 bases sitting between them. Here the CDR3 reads CASSLSGTAQETQYF. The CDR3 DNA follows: TGTGCCAGCAGTCTTTCCGGGACGGCTCAAGAGACCCAGTACTTC. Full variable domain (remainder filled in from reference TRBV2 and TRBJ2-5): EPEVTQTPSHQVTQMGQEVILRCVPISNHLYFYWYRQILGQKVEFLVSFYNNEISEKSEIFDDQFSVERPDGSNFTLKIRSTKLEDSAMYFCASSLSGTAQETQYFGPGTRLLVL.

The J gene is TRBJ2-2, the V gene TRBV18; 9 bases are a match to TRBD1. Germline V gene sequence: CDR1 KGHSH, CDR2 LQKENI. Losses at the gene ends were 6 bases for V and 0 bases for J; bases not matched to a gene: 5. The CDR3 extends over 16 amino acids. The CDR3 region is CASSQQGAANTGELFF. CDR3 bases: TGTGCCAGCTCGCAACAGGGGGCGGCGAACACCGGGGAGCTGTTTTTT. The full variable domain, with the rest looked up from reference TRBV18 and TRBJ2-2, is NAGVMQNPRHLVRRRGQEARLRCSPMKGHSHVYWYRQLPEEGLKFMVYLQKENIIDESGMPKERFSAEFPKEGPSILRIQQVVRGDSAAYFCASSQQGAANTGELFFGEGSRLTVL.

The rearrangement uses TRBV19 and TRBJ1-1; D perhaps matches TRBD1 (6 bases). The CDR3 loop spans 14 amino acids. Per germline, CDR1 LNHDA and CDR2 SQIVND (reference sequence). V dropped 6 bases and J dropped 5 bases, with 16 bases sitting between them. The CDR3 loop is CASRISGERTEAFF. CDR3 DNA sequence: TGTGCCAGTAGGATCTCAGGGGAGCGGACTGAAGCTTTCTTT.

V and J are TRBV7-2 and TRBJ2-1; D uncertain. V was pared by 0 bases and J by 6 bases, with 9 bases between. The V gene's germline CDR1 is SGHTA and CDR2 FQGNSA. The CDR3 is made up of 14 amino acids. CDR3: CASSLAGGINEQFF. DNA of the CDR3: TGTGCCAGCAGCTTAGCGGGCGGTATCAATGAGCAGTTCTTC.

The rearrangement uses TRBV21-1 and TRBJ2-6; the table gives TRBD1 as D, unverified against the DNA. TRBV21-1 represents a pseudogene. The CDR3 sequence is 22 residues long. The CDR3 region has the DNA TGTGCCAGCAGCAAAGAAGTAAGGGACAGGGCCCTAGATCAATCTGGGGCCAACGTCCTGACTTTC. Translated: CASSKEVRDRALDQSGANVLTF.

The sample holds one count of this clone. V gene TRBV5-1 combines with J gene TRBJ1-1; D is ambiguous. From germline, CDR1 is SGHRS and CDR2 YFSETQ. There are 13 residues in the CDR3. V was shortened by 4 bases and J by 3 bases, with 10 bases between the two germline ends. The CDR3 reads CASSIGPDTEAFF. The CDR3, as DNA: TGCGCCAGCAGCATAGGACCTGACACTGAAGCTTTCTTT.

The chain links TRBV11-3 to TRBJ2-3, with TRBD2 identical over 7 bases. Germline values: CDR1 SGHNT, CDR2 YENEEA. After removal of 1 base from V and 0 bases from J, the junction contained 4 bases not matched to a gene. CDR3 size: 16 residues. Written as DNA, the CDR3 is TGTGCCAGCAGCTTAGGGTCTAGCGGAAGCACAGATACGCAGTATTTT. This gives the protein CASSLGSSGSTDTQYF.

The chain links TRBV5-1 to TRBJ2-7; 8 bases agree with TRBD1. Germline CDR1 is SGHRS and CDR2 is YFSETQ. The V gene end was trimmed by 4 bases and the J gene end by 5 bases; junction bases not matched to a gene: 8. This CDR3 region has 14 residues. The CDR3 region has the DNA TGCGCCAGCAGCCACGGGACAGGTCGGGACGAGCAGTACTTC. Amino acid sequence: CASSHGTGRDEQYF.

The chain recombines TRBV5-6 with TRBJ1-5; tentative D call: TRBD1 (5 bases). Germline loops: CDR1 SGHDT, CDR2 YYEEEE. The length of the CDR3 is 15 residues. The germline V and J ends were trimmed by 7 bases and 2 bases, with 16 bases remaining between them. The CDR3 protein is CASSWFGQGNQPQHF. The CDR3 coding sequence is TGTGCCAGCTCCTGGTTCGGACAAGGCAATCAGCCCCAGCATTTT.

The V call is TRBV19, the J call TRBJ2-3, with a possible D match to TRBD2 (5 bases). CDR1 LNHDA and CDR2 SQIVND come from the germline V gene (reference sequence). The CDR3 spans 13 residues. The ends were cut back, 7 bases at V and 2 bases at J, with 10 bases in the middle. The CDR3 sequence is CASNLDSTDTQYF. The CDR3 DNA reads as TGTGCCAGTAACTTGGACTCCACAGATACGCAGTATTTT.

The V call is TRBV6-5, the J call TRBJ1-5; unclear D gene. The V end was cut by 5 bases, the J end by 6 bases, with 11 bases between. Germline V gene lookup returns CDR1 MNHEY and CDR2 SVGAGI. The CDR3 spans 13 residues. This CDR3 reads CASSPPSGQPQHF. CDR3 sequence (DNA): TGTGCCAGCAGTCCCCCGAGCGGTCAGCCCCAGCATTTT.

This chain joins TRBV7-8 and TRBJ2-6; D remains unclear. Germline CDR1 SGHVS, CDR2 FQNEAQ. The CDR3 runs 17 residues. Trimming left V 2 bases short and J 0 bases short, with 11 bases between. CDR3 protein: CASSLILLDSGANVLTF. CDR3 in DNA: TGTGCCAGCAGCTTAATCCTACTGGACTCTGGGGCCAACGTCCTGACTTTC.

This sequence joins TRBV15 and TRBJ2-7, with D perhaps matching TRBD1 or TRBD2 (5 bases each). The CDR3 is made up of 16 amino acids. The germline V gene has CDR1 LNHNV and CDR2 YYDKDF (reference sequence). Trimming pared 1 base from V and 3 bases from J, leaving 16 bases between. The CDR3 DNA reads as TGTGCCACCAGCAGAGGTGGGACGGACCTTCGCTACGAGCAGTACTTC. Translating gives CATSRGGTDLRYEQYF.

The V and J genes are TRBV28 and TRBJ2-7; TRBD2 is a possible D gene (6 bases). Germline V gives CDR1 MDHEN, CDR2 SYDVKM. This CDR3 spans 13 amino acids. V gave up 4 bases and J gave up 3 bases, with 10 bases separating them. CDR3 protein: CASSYGRDYEQYF. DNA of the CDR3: TGTGCCAGCAGTTATGGGCGGGACTACGAGCAGTACTTC.

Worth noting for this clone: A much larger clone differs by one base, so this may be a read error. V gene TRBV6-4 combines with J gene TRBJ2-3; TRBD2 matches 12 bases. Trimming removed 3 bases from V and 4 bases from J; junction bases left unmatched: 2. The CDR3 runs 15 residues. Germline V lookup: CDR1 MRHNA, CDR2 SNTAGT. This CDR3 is CASSESSGGADTQYF. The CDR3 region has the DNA TGTGCCAGCAGTGAATCTAGCGGGGGGGCAGATACGCAGTATTTT.